The clone carrying this TCR beta chain appeared once. This CDR3 is 12 amino acids long. The ends were cut back, 4 bases at V and 9 bases at J, with 12 bases in the middle. From germline, CDR1 is SNHLY and CDR2 FYNNEI. The sample is drawn from a study of radiation and T cells in renal cell carcinoma. Specified treatment: treatment-naive control, cytoreductive nephrectomy. Control tumors came from a few females and around eleven males, aged roughly 40 to 82. Using immunoSEQ multiplex PCR, the repertoire was profiled, and TCRdb retains in-frame clones only, with some absent. The sample lists some 14,000 clones, 55% to 60% occurring once.

This clonotype was sampled from a man over 45 with renal cell carcinoma. The J gene is TRBJ1-2, the V gene TRBV2; D gene unclear. The specimen was tumor tissue, collected from a patient whose treatment was nephrectomy without radiotherapy. In nucleotides, the CDR3 is TGTGCCAGCAGTGTACGAAGATCCAGCTACACCTTC. This codes for CASSVRRSSYTF. The full variable domain, in which reference TRBV2 and TRBJ1-2 provide the parts outside the CDR3, is EPEVTQTPSHQVTQMGQEVILRCVPISNHLYFYWYRQILGQKVEFLVSFYNNEISEKSEIFDDQFSVERPDGSNFTLKIRSTKLEDSAMYFCASSVRRSSYTFGSGTRLTVV.